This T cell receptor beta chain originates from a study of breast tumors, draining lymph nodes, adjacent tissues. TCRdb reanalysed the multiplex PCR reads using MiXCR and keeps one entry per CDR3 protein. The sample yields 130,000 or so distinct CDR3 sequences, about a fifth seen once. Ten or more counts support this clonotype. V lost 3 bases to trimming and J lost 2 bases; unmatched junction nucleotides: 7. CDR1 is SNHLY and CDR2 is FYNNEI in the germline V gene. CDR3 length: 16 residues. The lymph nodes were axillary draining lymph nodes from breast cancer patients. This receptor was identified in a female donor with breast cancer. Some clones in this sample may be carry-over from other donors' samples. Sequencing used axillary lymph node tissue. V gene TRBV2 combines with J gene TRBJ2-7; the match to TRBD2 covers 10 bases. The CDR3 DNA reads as TGTGCCAGCAGTGACCCGACTAGCGGGCCTCCCTACGAGCAGTACTTC. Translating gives CASSDPTSGPPYEQYF.